This passage covers 31 T cell receptor beta chains from one sample sequenced in a study of T-cell reconstitution after alpha-beta-depleted transplantation in children. Unique molecular identifiers were incorporated when the TCRbeta library was constructed. One entry per CDR3 protein, called by TCRdb with MiXCR from the PCR reads. The sample carries under 20,000 distinct CDR3 sequences, 10% to 15% recorded once. This material consisted of PBMCs, mostly from graft donor cells, taken 60 days after TCRalphabeta/CD19-depleted stem cell transplant. All receptors come from a female patient aged 2 to 10 who had a stem cell transplant for congenital amegakaryocytic thrombocytopenia, so the T cells may come from the graft donor.

This clonotype was recorded a few times. V and J are TRBV7-2 and TRBJ1-4; D gene unclear. The CDR3 totals 14 residues. The germline V and J ends were trimmed by 5 bases and 8 bases, with 15 bases remaining between them. Germline V gives CDR1 SGHTA, CDR2 FQGNSA. CDR3 sequence (DNA): TGTGCCAGCAGCCCGGGGTGGAGGGTAGAAAAACTGTTTTTT. It yields the protein CASSPGWRVEKLFF.

This clonotype has a count of ten or more. The gene calls are TRBV24-1 and TRBJ2-5; D is perhaps TRBD1 (6 bases). CDR1 and CDR2 from the germline V gene are KGHDR and SFDVKD. CDR3 length: 17 amino acids. V dropped 7 bases and J dropped 5 bases, with 25 bases sitting between them. The CDR3 nucleotides read TGTGCCACCAGCGCAACACCCCTTGGGGGCCAACTGGAGACCCAGTACTTC. This sequence encodes CATSATPLGGQLETQYF.

This clonotype was detected only a few times. The chain recombines TRBV28 with TRBJ1-4; no firm D call. CDR1 is MDHEN and CDR2 is SYDVKM in the germline V gene. The CDR3 covers 16 residues. The ends were cut back, 5 bases at V and 0 bases at J, with 13 bases in the middle. The CDR3 here is CASSLTGQSTNEKLFF. DNA of the CDR3: TGTGCCAGCAGTCTGACGGGCCAATCAACTAATGAAAAACTGTTTTTT. The full variable domain, its missing parts supplied by reference TRBV28 and TRBJ1-4, is DVKVTQSSRYLVKRTGEKVFLECVQDMDHENMFWYRQDPGLGLRLIYFSYDVKMKEKGDIPEGYSVSREKKERFSLILESASTNQTSMYLCASSLTGQSTNEKLFFGSGTQLSVL.

Worth noting for this clonotype: An end of the junction does not agree with germline; a read error may underlie this. This chain joins TRBV20-1 and TRBJ2-3, with TRBD2 as a possible D gene (5 bases). Germline CDR1 and CDR2: DFQATT and SNEGSKA (reference sequence). The CDR3 runs 14 residues. CDR3 loop: CSARSPSSIDTQYF. As DNA, the CDR3 is TGCAGTGCTAGGAGCCCGTCTAGCATAGATACGCAGTATTTT.

This clonotype was seen at least ten times. This rearrangement joins TRBV5-8 to TRBJ2-7, with 9 bases fitting TRBD1. Germline V gives CDR1 SGHTS, CDR2 YDEGEE. The ends lost 0 bases at V and 3 bases at J; junction bases unmatched: 7. The CDR3 contains 16 residues. The CDR3 is CASSLVGGQGHYEQYF. DNA of the CDR3: TGTGCCAGCAGCTTGGTGGGGGGACAGGGACACTACGAGCAGTACTTC.

This clonotype came up many times. This rearrangement joins TRBV11-3 to TRBJ2-4; TRBD2 agrees at 9 bases. This CDR3 comprises 18 residues. V shed 5 bases and J 2 bases; nucleotides not matched to a gene: 13. From germline, CDR1 is SGHNT and CDR2 YENEEA. The chain's CDR3 is CASSVTKAGLASKNIQYF. The CDR3 DNA is TGTGCCAGCAGCGTAACCAAGGCGGGACTAGCCTCCAAAAACATTCAGTACTTC.

The sample holds many counts of this clonotype. This chain links TRBV20-1 with TRBJ2-3; D not certain. The V gene's germline CDR1 is DFQATT and CDR2 SNEGSKA (reference sequence). Trimming left V 7 bases short and J 0 bases short, with 8 bases between. The CDR3 runs to 12 residues. CDR3 DNA: TGCAGTGTTTCCACTAGCACAGATACGCAGTATTTT. This encodes CSVSTSTDTQYF.

The rearrangement uses TRBV6-1 and TRBJ2-1; a weak D match, TRBD1 (6 bases). This CDR3 is built from 14 residues. V lost 5 bases to trimming and J lost 7 bases, with 15 bases between them. The V gene's germline CDR1 is MNHNS and CDR2 SASEGT. CDR3 region: CASSTAPGVNEQFF. Here the CDR3 DNA reads TGTGCCAGCAGTACCGCCCCAGGGGTGAATGAGCAGTTCTTC.

This clonotype came up a few times. The rearrangement uses TRBV7-9 and TRBJ2-5; no clear D gene. The germline V and J ends were trimmed by 2 bases and 5 bases, with 9 bases remaining between them. The CDR3 covers 13 residues. From germline, CDR1 is SEHNR and CDR2 FQNEAQ (reference sequence). CDR3 bases: TGTGCCAGCAGCTTAATGGCGTGGGAGACCCAGTACTTC. Encoded protein: CASSLMAWETQYF.

This clonotype was seen at least ten times. The rearrangement uses TRBV3-1 and TRBJ2-1, with TRBD2 matching over 12 bases. The length of the CDR3 is 16 residues. Germline CDR1 is LGHDT and CDR2 is YNNKEL (reference sequence). V was pared by 6 bases and J by 5 bases, with 8 bases of the junction left unmatched. The DNA for the CDR3 is TGTGCCAGCAGGGAGCGCGGACTAGCGGGAAACAATGAGCAGTTCTTC. This sequence encodes CASRERGLAGNNEQFF.

The V call is TRBV18, the J call TRBJ2-3; D not resolved. The ends were cut back, 1 base at V and 3 bases at J, with 5 bases in the middle. The CDR3 is 13 residues long. Germline V gives CDR1 KGHSH, CDR2 LQKENI. The CDR3: CASSPQATDTQYF. The CDR3 DNA follows: TGTGCCAGCTCACCACAGGCGACAGATACGCAGTATTTT.

This clonotype was picked up many times. The chain joins TRBV7-7 to TRBJ2-3, with D possibly TRBD1 on 5 matching bases. The V gene lost 4 bases and the J gene lost 4 bases, with 9 bases spanning the gap. The CDR3 loop spans 13 amino acids. Germline CDR1 is SSHAT and CDR2 is FNYEAQ (reference sequence). The CDR3, as DNA: TGTGCCAGCAGCTCGGTAGGGGCAGATACGCAGTATTTT. Protein: CASSSVGADTQYF.

This clonotype was recorded many times. V is TRBV5-1 and J is TRBJ2-7; D not certain. The V and J ends lost 0 bases and 3 bases respectively, with 7 bases between them. Germline assignment: CDR1 SGHRS and CDR2 YFSETQ. CDR3 size: 13 residues. The CDR3 loop reads CASSLGHNYEQYF. The CDR3 DNA is TGCGCCAGCAGCTTGGGCCACAACTACGAGCAGTACTTC.

This clonotype has just a few counts. The chain couples TRBV2 to TRBJ2-3; TRBD1 agrees at 7 bases. CDR1 is SNHLY and CDR2 is FYNNEI in the germline V gene. Unmatched junction bases numbered 6, after V lost 6 bases and J lost 0 bases. The CDR3 has 15 residues. As DNA, the CDR3 is TGTGCCAGCAGGGACAGGAAAGGGAGCACAGATACGCAGTATTTT. The encoded protein is CASRDRKGSTDTQYF.

Ten or more counts support this clonotype. This rearrangement joins TRBV29-1 to TRBJ2-7; 7 nucleotides align to TRBD1. Trimming took 6 bases from V and 6 from J; bases not matched to a gene: 8. Germline CDR1 reads SQVTM; CDR2 reads ANQGSEA. There are 12 residues in the CDR3. CDR3 sequence: CSVAGTAREQYF. CDR3 bases: TGCAGCGTCGCCGGGACAGCACGCGAGCAGTACTTC.

This clonotype was seen ten or more times. The chain has TRBV4-2 and TRBJ2-1; TRBD1 agrees at 9 bases. V gave up 0 bases and J gave up 6 bases; unmatched junction bases: 3. Germline V gene sequence: CDR1 LGHNA, CDR2 YNFKEQ. This CDR3 region has 15 residues. The CDR3 DNA reads as TGTGCCAGCAGCCAAGACGAGACAGGGGGCAATGAGCAGTTCTTC. Its translation is CASSQDETGGNEQFF.

This clonotype was observed at least ten times. The chain recombines TRBV5-1 with TRBJ2-7; D gene uncertain. Germline CDR1 and CDR2: SGHRS and YFSETQ. This CDR3 spans 9 amino acids. V lost 5 bases and J lost 5, with 2 bases in between. The CDR3 nucleotides are TGCGCCAGCAGGGACGAGCAGTACTTC. Residues: CASRDEQYF.

This clonotype has more than one count but fewer than ten. V gene TRBV18 combines with J gene TRBJ2-7, with TRBD2 matching 9 bases. V trimming: 4 bases; J trimming: 4 bases; junction bases outside the gene matches: 11. This CDR3 has 16 residues. Looked up from germline, CDR1 is KGHSH and CDR2 is LQKENI. CDR3 loop: CASSRLAGTSPYEQYF. The CDR3, as DNA: TGTGCCAGCTCACGGCTGGCCGGGACTAGCCCATACGAGCAGTACTTC.

This clonotype counts as medium-sized. V usage is TRBV12-3 or TRBV12-4 and J usage is TRBJ2-3; possibly TRBD2 for D (6 bases). The CDR3 is 13 residues long. Trimming removed 5 bases from V and 3 bases from J, with 9 bases in between. CDR3 sequence: CASSIGTTDTQYF. CDR3 nucleotides: TGTGCCAGCAGTATCGGGACTACAGATACGCAGTATTTT.

As regards this clonotype: One end of the junction is discordant with germline, which a read error may explain. This CDR3 reads CAISPGLLFQETQYF. The CDR3 DNA reads as TGTGCCATCAGCCCCGGGCTCCTCTTTCAAGAGACCCAGTACTTC. The chain is built from TRBV4-2 and TRBJ2-5; D is unresolved. The CDR3 has 15 residues. The V gene's germline CDR1 is LGHNA and CDR2 YNFKEQ.

This clonotype was picked up a small number of times. V usage is TRBV20-1 and J usage is TRBJ2-7; D possibly corresponds to TRBD2 (5 bases). Trimming pared 6 bases from V and 3 bases from J, leaving 15 bases between. This CDR3 region has 13 residues. Germline V gene lookup returns CDR1 DFQATT and CDR2 SNEGSKA (reference sequence). CDR3: CSATFRTDYEQYF. CDR3 bases: TGCAGTGCGACCTTTCGGACTGACTACGAGCAGTACTTC.

This clonotype was counted ten times or more. This chain connects TRBV6-5 to TRBJ2-3, with 8 bases that match TRBD1. The V gene end was trimmed by 5 bases and the J gene end by 2 bases; junction bases not matched to a gene: 9. This CDR3 contains 16 residues. Germline V lookup: CDR1 MNHEY, CDR2 SVGAGI. CDR3 bases: TGTGCCAGCAGTCCCTCACCGGGACAGGACACAGATACGCAGTATTTT. Its translation is CASSPSPGQDTDTQYF.

This clonotype appeared many times. The chain uses TRBV6-5 and TRBJ2-4; weak D call: TRBD2 (6 bases). Per germline, CDR1 MNHEY and CDR2 SVGAGI. This CDR3 has 13 amino acids. V was trimmed by 10 bases and J by 1 base, leaving 11 bases between them. CDR3 amino acids: CAIRGTAKNIQYF. CDR3 in DNA: TGTGCCATCCGGGGGACGGCCAAAAACATTCAGTACTTC.

The chain joins TRBV7-1 to TRBJ2-1, with no clear D. TRBV7-1 is treated as an ORF (open reading frame) with a function not yet certain. Deletions cut 10 bases from V and 0 bases from J, with 16 bases between. There are 15 residues in the CDR3. CDR3 region: CAMGPGLSSYNEQFF. CDR3 bases: TGTGCCATGGGCCCCGGGCTGAGCTCCTACAATGAGCAGTTCTTC.

This clonotype was seen many times. This rearrangement joins TRBV12-3 or TRBV12-4 to TRBJ2-1; D assignment may be TRBD1 or TRBD2 (5 bases each). V was clipped by 2 bases and J by 5 bases, with 13 bases between them. The CDR3 spans 15 residues. In DNA, the CDR3 is TGTGCCAGCAGTTTACTGCGGGTAGGGGACAATGAGCAGTTCTTC. This encodes CASSLLRVGDNEQFF.

This clonotype was picked up a small number of times. The chain recombines TRBV5-1 with TRBJ2-1, with D perhaps TRBD2 (6 bases). Germline assignment: CDR1 SGHRS and CDR2 YFSETQ. This CDR3 spans 15 amino acids. Trimming took 2 bases from V and 3 from J, leaving 12 bases between them. In DNA, the CDR3 is TGCGCCAGCAGCTTCGCGGGGCTTCTCTACAATGAGCAGTTCTTC. It yields the protein CASSFAGLLYNEQFF.

Remarks on this clonotype: A read error may be the cause here, since a much bigger clone is one base away. This chain links TRBV2 with TRBJ1-5; the D is unclear. The CDR3 has 18 amino acids. CDR1 and CDR2 (germline): SNHLY, FYNNEI. In DNA, the CDR3 is TGTACCAGCAGTTTATTTGGAGGACCCGACTTTTTCAATCAGCCCCAGCATTTT. Its protein product is CTSSLFGGPDFFNQPQHF.

This clonotype was seen at least ten times. The V gene is TRBV20-1, the J gene TRBJ2-3, with 10 bases lining up with TRBD2. The CDR3 has 15 amino acids. The junction had 9 bases not matched to a gene; V was cut back by 3 bases and J by 6 bases. Germline V gene sequence: CDR1 DFQATT, CDR2 SNEGSKA (reference sequence). In nucleotides, the CDR3 is TGCAGTGCTAGTCGGCTAGCGGGAGCGGATGATACGCAGTATTTT. Amino acid sequence: CSASRLAGADDTQYF.

This clonotype showed up many times. The chain links TRBV2 to TRBJ2-5, with 8 bases matching TRBD1. The V segment lost 6 bases and the J segment 2 bases; nucleotides outside the gene matches: 14. The CDR3 contains 17 residues. CDR1 and CDR2 from the germline V gene are SNHLY and FYNNEI. CDR3 sequence: CASSVNPTTGAQETQYF. CDR3 DNA: TGTGCCAGCAGCGTCAATCCCACGACAGGGGCTCAAGAGACCCAGTACTTC.

In this sample, this clonotype turned up a few times. CDR3 protein: CASSNRRDPLQGEQFF. CDR3 bases: TGTGCCAGCAGCAATCGCAGGGACCCGTTACAGGGTGAGCAGTTCTTC. This rearrangement joins TRBV7-2 to TRBJ2-1; maybe TRBD1 (6 bases). The length of the CDR3 is 16 residues. V lost 5 bases and J 9 bases, leaving 23 bases between the germline ends. The germline gives CDR1 SGHTA, CDR2 FQGNSA.

Concerning this clonotype itself: This could be a read error, since a much larger clone is one nucleotide away. The chain carries TRBV3-1 and TRBJ2-7; possibly TRBD2 for D (6 bases). The CDR3 runs 15 residues. Deletions cut 0 bases from V and 2 bases from J, with 11 bases between. Germline assignment: CDR1 LGHDT and CDR2 YNNKEL (reference sequence). The CDR3 sequence: CASSQEPAGAYEQYF. CDR3 in DNA: TGTGCCAGCAGCCAAGAACCAGCGGGCGCCTACGAGCAGTACTTC.